Detailed here is one T cell receptor (beta chain). Germline CDR1 and CDR2: GTSNPN and SVGIG (reference sequence). V was cut by 4 bases and J by 3 bases, with 10 bases left in between. This CDR3 spans 12 amino acids. The data were taken from a study of blood T cell repertoires in COVID-19. As for the study in general: From T cells, B-cell-depleted T cells, or PBMCs came the material, which was cDNA or gDNA.

Source study methods: From reference gene primer amplification, estimates of nucleated cell counts were derived. The repertoire was sequenced with immunoSEQ multiplex PCR; TCRdb's copy has only in-frame clones and lacks some. V and J calls and clone size are given by that table; D and trimming were obtained from the DNA. The table records 150,000 or so clones, roughly 82% of them present only once. The sample was peripheral blood. The V call is TRBV30, the J call TRBJ2-7; D is possibly TRBD2 (5 bases). The sequence was collected from a woman in her forties or fifties in a cohort sampled during active or convalescent COVID-19. The CDR3 region is CAWTSGGYEQYF. CDR3 DNA: TGTGCCTGGACCTCTGGAGGCTACGAGCAGTACTTC.